This T cell receptor beta chain was identified during a study of Tregs in tolerant kidney transplant recipients. The nonmyeloablative bone marrow transplants came from related graft donors, with transient mixed chimerism. CD4+CD25+CD127- Tregs, CD4+CD25- non-Tregs, CD4 and CD8 cells were sorted. V shed 6 bases and J shed 6 bases, with 22 bases lying between them. This CDR3 spans 16 amino acids. CDR1 MDHEN and CDR2 SYDVKM come from the germline V gene. Assay: immunoSEQ multiplex PCR; the TCRdb copy retains only in-frame clones and omits some. The data show fewer than 55,000 clones, over 85% seen once. General study findings and limits: In tolerant patients, donor-specific Tregs outgrew total Tregs, suggesting antigen-driven expansion. Tregs expanded with activated donor B cells seemed most donor-specific.

Turning to this clone: Its cognate antigen is unknown.

The chain employs TRBV28 and TRBJ2-3, with D perhaps matching TRBD1 (6 bases). This receptor was obtained from a human patient who received a combined kidney and bone marrow transplant. Some T cells may trace back to the graft donor. This specimen consisted of CD8+ T cells from blood (PBMCs), obtained 12 months after the transplant. DNA of the CDR3: TGTGCCAGCAGGTACGCAGGGGTTTTATCGTCTGATACGCAGTATTTT. Its protein is CASRYAGVLSSDTQYF.